The clone carrying this T cell receptor (beta chain) was recorded many times. As yet, its antigen is unknown. MiXCR, applied by TCRdb to the 5' RACE reads, yields one record per CDR3 protein. The sample lists a few hundred thousand distinct CDR3 sequences; under 14% were seen once. The ends lost 0 bases at V and 3 bases at J; junction bases unmatched: 5. CDR1 and CDR2 (germline): SGHDT, YYEEEE. The CDR3 contains 16 residues. This specimen belongs to a study of CD8 T cells in ankylosing spondylitis. Findings of the study overall: A CD8+ phenotype characterized the disease-linked clones, which were relatively rare in peripheral blood.

The sample was blood, either unsorted or a sorted T cell fraction (not recorded which). The chain recombines TRBV5-6 with TRBJ2-2; 7 bases agree with TRBD1. This receptor was taken from a female donor with ankylosing spondylitis or in good health (not recorded which). The CDR3 DNA is TGTGCCAGCAGCTTGGATTGGGACAGTGACACCGGGGAGCTGTTTTTT. This gives the protein CASSLDWDSDTGELFF.